This TCR beta chain emerged from a study of blood T cell repertoires in COVID-19. At the level of the study: Spain, Italy and the United States supplied samples that represented acute and convalescent COVID-19. PBMCs, B-cell-depleted T cells, or T cells provided the cDNA or gDNA that made up the material.

In the source study's methods: Cell counts per sample came from amplifying reference gene primers. Sequencing used immunoSEQ multiplex PCR; TCRdb keeps in-frame clones, though not all of them. That table supplies the V and J calls and clone size; D and trimming were determined from the DNA. The table lists over 120,000 clones, roughly 88% of them singletons. The germline V gene has CDR1 LNHDA and CDR2 SQIVND (reference sequence). The CDR3 extends over 17 amino acids. V gave up 1 base and J gave up 2 bases, with 15 bases separating them. This TCR derives from a man aged 70-80 years with acute or convalescent COVID-19. The rearrangement joins TRBV19 to TRBJ1-5; maybe TRBD1 (5 bases). Sample: peripheral blood. The CDR3 sequence is CASSIAGRVRGNQPQHF. In DNA form, the CDR3 reads TGTGCCAGTAGTATAGCCGGCAGGGTAAGAGGCAATCAGCCCCAGCATTTT.